A selection of T cell receptor beta chains follows, all from one sample in a study of technical replicates of blood from several donors. Profiled with immunoSEQ multiplex PCR; TCRdb holds only in-frame clones, not every one. The sample yields about 89,000 clones, approximately 94% seen once. The sequencing input was T cells isolated from PBMCs. These receptors were obtained from a human donor in good health. Each CDR3 is given with its conserved first and last residue. The order of the fields is J gene, CDR3 length, D gene, clone size, V gene, CDR3 DNA, CDR3 protein. D genes are given only for firm matches. A row's size may be missing; if present it is once, few, many or a size class.

TRBJ2-2	13	.	.	TRBV12-5	TGTGCTAGTGGTTTGGTCGGCGGCGGGGAGCTGTTTTTT	CASGLVGGGELFF
TRBJ1-1	17	.	.	TRBV12-5	TGTGCTAGTGGTTTGTACTTAAGGGGGAACCCGAACACTGAAGCTTTCTTT	CASGLYLRGNPNTEAFF
TRBJ1-2	16	TRBD1	once	TRBV11-2	TGTGCCAGCAGATCCCCTGCGAGACAGGGAAACTATGGCTACACCTTC	CASRSPARQGNYGYTF
TRBJ2-3	14	.	.	TRBV10-1	TGCGCCAGCAGAGCGGGACACAACACAGATACGCAGTATTTT	CASRAGHNTDTQYF
TRBJ2-1	18	TRBD2	.	TRBV27	TGTGCCAGCAGTTTATCCGAGGGAGGGCCAAGGTTTGACAATGAGCAGTTCTTC	CASSLSEGGPRFDNEQFF
TRBJ1-4	18	.	.	TRBV4-1	TGCGCCAGCAGCCCAATAGACTCCCTGGGGCGGCCTTCTGAAAAACTGTTTTTT	CASSPIDSLGRPSEKLFF
TRBJ2-5	19	.	once	TRBV21-1	TGTGCCAGCAGCAAAGGGTTTTACCCGGGACTAGCGGGATTGGAGACCCAGTACTTC	CASSKGFYPGLAGLETQYF
TRBJ1-2	12	.	.	TRBV9	TGTGCCAGCAACAGGGACCAATGGGGCTACACCTTC	CASNRDQWGYTF
TRBJ2-1	19	TRBD1	.	TRBV30	TGTGCCTGTATCCCCGGGACAGGGGCCCCCAAGGGCTCCTACAATGAGCAGTTCTTC	CACIPGTGAPKGSYNEQFF
TRBJ2-7	14	.	.	TRBV7-8	TGTGCCAGCAGCTTTTTAAGCCGGGGCTACGAGCAGTACTTC	CASSFLSRGYEQYF
TRBJ2-7	14	.	.	TRBV11-3	TGTGCCAGCAGCTCTAGCTGGGGAAAGCGGGAGCAGTACTTC	CASSSSWGKREQYF
TRBJ2-7	16	.	.	TRBV9	TGTGCCAGCAGCCCAAACGCGCTCTTGAGCTCCTACGAGCAGTACTTC	CASSPNALLSSYEQYF
TRBJ2-5	15	TRBD1	.	TRBV9	TGTGCCAGCAGCGTAGCGCCAGGGGGCACGGAGACCCAGTACTTC	CASSVAPGGTETQYF
TRBJ2-1	13	TRBD2	.	TRBV30	TGTGCCTCACAGCGGGGGGGCCTTAATGAGCAGTTCTTC	CASQRGGLNEQFF
TRBJ2-2	14	.	.	TRBV2	TGTGCCAGCGCCCGGGGGGCCCGAAACGGGGAGCTGTTTTTT	CASARGARNGELFF
TRBJ1-6	17	TRBD1	.	TRBV6-1	TGTGCCAGCAGTGAAACTGCAGGGGGACCCAATAATTCACCCCTCCACTTT	CASSETAGGPNNSPLHF
TRBJ2-3	13	.	.	TRBV6-6	TGTGCCAGCGGGGGCGAGGGCACAGATACGCAGTATTTT	CASGGEGTDTQYF
TRBJ2-1	14	.	.	TRBV5-1	TGCGCCAGCAGCCTGGGGGGGCCCGGCAATGAGCAGTTCTTC	CASSLGGPGNEQFF
TRBJ2-5	14	.	.	TRBV2	TGTGCCAGCAGTGAACAAGCGGGCCAAGAGACCCAGTACTTC	CASSEQAGQETQYF
TRBJ2-6	16	TRBD1	.	TRBV2	TGTGCCTCCGAGGGGGCCAGGGTTTCTGGGGCCAACGTCCTGACTTTC	CASEGARVSGANVLTF
TRBJ2-1	16	TRBD2	.	TRBV5-1	TGCGCCAGCAGCTTTTGGGGGACTAGCGGATACAATGAGCAGTTCTTC	CASSFWGTSGYNEQFF
TRBJ2-5	16	TRBD2	.	TRBV11-2	TGTGCCAGCAGCTTAGAAAATTGGGAGGGTGGTGAGACCCAGTACTTC	CASSLENWEGGETQYF
TRBJ2-7	13	TRBD1	.	TRBV27	TGTGCCAGCTTGGGACAGGGGGCTTACGAGCAGTACTTC	CASLGQGAYEQYF
TRBJ2-5	15	TRBD2	.	TRBV9	TGTGCCAGCAGCGTCAGGACTAGCGGGGGGGAGACCCAGTACTTC	CASSVRTSGGETQYF
TRBJ2-1	15	.	.	TRBV27	TGTGCCAGCAGTTTTTTAGAGGAATCGGGGTATGAGCAGTTCTTC	CASSFLEESGYEQFF
TRBJ2-3	15	.	.	TRBV18	TGTGCCAGCTCACCAAGGGGTGACCGCACAGATACGCAGTATTTT	CASSPRGDRTDTQYF
TRBJ2-7	12	.	.	TRBV29-1	TGCAGCGCCAGGGGAGAAGCGTACGAGCAGTACTTC	CSARGEAYEQYF
TRBJ2-7	15	.	.	TRBV5-4	TGTGCCAGCAGCCCCCGGCCAGCGGATTCCTACGAGCAGTACTTC	CASSPRPADSYEQYF
TRBJ2-5	13	TRBD2	once	TRBV7-9	TGTGCCAGCCGAACGGGAGGGCGGGAGACCCAGTACTTC	CASRTGGRETQYF
TRBJ2-3	18	TRBD1	once	TRBV10-3	TGTGCCATCAGTCCTCTCCCGGGACAGGGGGAAGTTACAGATACGCAGTATTTT	CAISPLPGQGEVTDTQYF
TRBJ1-1	14	.	.	TRBV11-3	TGTGCCAGCAGCTTAGGACAGGCAAACACTGAAGCTTTCTTT	CASSLGQANTEAFF
TRBJ2-3	16	.	.	TRBV5-4	TGTGCCAGCTGGAATGGAGGGATTTATGTCCCAGATACGCAGTATTTT	CASWNGGIYVPDTQYF
TRBJ2-1	14	TRBD2	.	TRBV6-6	TGTGCCAGCAGTTCGGGACTAGCGGGGAATGAGCAGTTCTTC	CASSSGLAGNEQFF
TRBJ1-1	15	.	once	TRBV5-4	TGTGCCGTTCGGACGGGGGGCGCGCGTTATAGTGAAGCTTTCTTT	CAVRTGGARYSEAFF
TRBJ2-7	15	TRBD1	once	TRBV19	TGTGCCAGTAGTTTGGGATCCGGGACAGGCTACGAGCAGTACTTC	CASSLGSGTGYEQYF
TRBJ1-6	15	.	few	TRBV18	TGTGCCAGCTCACCCGAGAGCTCCTATAATTCACCCCTCCACTTT	CASSPESSYNSPLHF
TRBJ1-3	16	.	.	TRBV12-5	TGTGCTAGTGGTTACCCCCCGGGATTCTCTGGAAACACCATATATTTT	CASGYPPGFSGNTIYF
TRBJ2-1	15	.	.	TRBV11-3	TGTGCCAGCAGCTACCCCCCGGGAACAGCTAATGAGCAGTTCTTC	CASSYPPGTANEQFF
TRBJ1-3	14	.	.	TRBV5-5	TGTGCCAGCAGCTCTGGCGGCTCTGGAAACACCATATATTTT	CASSSGGSGNTIYF
TRBJ1-1	15	TRBD1	.	TRBV5-1	TGCGCCAGCAGCTTGCGGGGACAGGGGAACACTGAAGCTTTCTTT	CASSLRGQGNTEAFF
TRBJ1-6	15	.	.	TRBV18	TGTGCCAGCTCCCGGGACACCGCGGACGATTCACCCCTCCACTTT	CASSRDTADDSPLHF
TRBJ2-1	17	.	.	TRBV4-1	TGCGCCAGCAGCCAAACAGGTTGGGGCGGGGAGTACAATGAGCAGTTCTTC	CASSQTGWGGEYNEQFF
TRBJ2-5	15	.	.	TRBV19	TGTGCCAGTAGTATTGATCAGGCCAGGGTGGAGACCCAGTACTTC	CASSIDQARVETQYF
TRBJ2-7	14	TRBD2	.	TRBV7-9	TGTGCCAGCAGCCTGGGGCGGGAGGGCTACGAGCAGTACTTC	CASSLGREGYEQYF
TRBJ1-1	11	.	.	TRBV28	TGTGCCAGCAGTTTCCTTACTGAAGCTTTCTTT	CASSFLTEAFF
TRBJ2-7	17	.	once	TRBV11-2	TGTGCCAGCAGCTTAGATCTTCACCGAGCTGGAGCCTACGAGCAGTACTTC	CASSLDLHRAGAYEQYF
TRBJ2-3	15	.	.	TRBV10-1	TGCGCCAGCAGTGAGGGTGGTCTAGGTGGAGATACGCAGTATTTT	CASSEGGLGGDTQYF